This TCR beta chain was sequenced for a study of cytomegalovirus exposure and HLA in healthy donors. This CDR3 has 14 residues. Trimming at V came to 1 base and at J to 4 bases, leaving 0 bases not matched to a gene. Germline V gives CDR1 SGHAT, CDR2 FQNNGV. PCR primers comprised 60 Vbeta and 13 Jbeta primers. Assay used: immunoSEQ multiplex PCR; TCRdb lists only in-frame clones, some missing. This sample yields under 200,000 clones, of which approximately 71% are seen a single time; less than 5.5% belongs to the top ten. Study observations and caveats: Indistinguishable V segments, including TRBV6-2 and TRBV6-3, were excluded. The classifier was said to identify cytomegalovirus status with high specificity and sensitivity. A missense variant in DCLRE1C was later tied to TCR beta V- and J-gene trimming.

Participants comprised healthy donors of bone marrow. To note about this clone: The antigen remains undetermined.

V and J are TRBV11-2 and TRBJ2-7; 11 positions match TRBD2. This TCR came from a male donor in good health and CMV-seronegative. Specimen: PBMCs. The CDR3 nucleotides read TGTGCCAGCAGCTTAGGACTAGCGGGGTACGAGCAGTACTTC. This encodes CASSLGLAGYEQYF.